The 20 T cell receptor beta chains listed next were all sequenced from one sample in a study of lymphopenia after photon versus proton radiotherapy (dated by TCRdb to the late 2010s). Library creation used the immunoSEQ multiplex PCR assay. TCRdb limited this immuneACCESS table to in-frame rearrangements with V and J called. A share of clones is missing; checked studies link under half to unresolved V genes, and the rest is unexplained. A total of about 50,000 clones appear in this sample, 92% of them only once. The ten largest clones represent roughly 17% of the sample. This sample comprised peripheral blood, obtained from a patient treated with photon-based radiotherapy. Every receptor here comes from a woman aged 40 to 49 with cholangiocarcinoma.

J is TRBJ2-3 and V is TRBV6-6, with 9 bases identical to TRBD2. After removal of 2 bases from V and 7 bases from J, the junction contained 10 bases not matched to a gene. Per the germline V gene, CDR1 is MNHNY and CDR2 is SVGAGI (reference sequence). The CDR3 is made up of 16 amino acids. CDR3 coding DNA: TGTGCCAGCAGTTACGCGGCTAGCGGGGCATCAAATACGCAGTATTTT. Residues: CASSYAASGASNTQYF.

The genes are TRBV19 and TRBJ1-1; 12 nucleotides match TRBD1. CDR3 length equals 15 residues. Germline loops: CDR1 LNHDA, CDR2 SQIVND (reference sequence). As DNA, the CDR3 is TGTGCAGACCGCCGGGACAGGGGGCGCGGGACTGAAGCTTTCTTT. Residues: CADRRDRGRGTEAFF.

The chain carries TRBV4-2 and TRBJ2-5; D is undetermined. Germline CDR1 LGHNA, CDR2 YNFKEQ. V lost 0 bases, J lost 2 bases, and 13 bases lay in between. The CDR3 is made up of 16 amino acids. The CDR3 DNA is TGTGCCAGCAGCCAAGAGGGCACGGGTTCACAAGAGACCCAGTACTTC. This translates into CASSQEGTGSQETQYF.

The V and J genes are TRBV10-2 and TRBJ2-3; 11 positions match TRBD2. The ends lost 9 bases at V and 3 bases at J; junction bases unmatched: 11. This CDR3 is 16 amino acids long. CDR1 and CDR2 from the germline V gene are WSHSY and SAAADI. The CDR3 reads CASAHYGTSGTDTQYF. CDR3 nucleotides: TGCGCCAGTGCCCACTACGGGACTAGCGGTACAGATACGCAGTATTTT.

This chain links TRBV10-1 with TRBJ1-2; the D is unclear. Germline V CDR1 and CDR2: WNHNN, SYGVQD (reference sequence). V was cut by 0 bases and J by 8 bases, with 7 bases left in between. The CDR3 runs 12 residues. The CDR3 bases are TGCGCCAGCAGTGAGTCCTGGAGAGGCTACACCTTC. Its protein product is CASSESWRGYTF.

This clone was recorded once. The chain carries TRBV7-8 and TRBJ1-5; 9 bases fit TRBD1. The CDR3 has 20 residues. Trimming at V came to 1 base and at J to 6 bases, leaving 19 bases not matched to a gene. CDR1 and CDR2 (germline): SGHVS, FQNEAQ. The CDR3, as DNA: TGTGCCAGCAGCTTAGTTAGAGGTCAACAGGGGGCGCGTTATGGTCAGCCCCAGCATTTT. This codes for CASSLVRGQQGARYGQPQHF.

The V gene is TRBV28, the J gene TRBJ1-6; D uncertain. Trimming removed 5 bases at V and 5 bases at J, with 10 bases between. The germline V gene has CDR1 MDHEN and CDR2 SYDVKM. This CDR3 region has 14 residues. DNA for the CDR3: TGTGCCAGCAGTCTCGGCCCGAATAATTCACCCCTCCACTTT. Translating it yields CASSLGPNNSPLHF.

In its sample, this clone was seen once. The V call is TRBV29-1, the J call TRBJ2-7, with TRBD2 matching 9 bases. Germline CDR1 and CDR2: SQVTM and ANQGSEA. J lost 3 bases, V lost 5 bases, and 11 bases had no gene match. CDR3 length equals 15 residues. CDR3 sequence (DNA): TGCAGCGTTTTGATAGGGCTAGCGGGAATCTACGAGCAGTACTTC. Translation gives CSVLIGLAGIYEQYF.

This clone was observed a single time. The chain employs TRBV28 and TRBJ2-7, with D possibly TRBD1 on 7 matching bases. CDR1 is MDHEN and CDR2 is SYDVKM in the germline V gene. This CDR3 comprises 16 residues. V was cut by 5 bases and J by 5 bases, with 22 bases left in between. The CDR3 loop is CASSGETLTGRNEQYF. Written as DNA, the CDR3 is TGTGCCAGCAGTGGGGAGACCTTGACAGGGAGGAACGAGCAGTACTTC.

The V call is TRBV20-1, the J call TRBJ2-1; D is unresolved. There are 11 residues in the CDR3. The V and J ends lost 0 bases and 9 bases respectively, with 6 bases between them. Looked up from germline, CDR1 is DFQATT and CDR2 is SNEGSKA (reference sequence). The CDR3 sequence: CSARDLIEQFF. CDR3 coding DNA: TGCAGTGCTAGAGATTTAATTGAGCAGTTCTTC.

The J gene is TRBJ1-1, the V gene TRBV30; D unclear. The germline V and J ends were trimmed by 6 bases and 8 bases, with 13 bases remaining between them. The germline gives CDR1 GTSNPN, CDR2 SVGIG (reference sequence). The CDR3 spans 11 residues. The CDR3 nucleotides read TGTGCCTGTCTAGTGGCGGGGGAAGCTTTCTTT. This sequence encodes CACLVAGEAFF.

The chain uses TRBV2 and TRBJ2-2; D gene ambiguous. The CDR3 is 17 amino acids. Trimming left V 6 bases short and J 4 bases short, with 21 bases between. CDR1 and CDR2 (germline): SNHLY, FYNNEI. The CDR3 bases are TGTGCCAGCAGGCCCGGGTCCAACTACGGCGGCACCGGGGAGCTGTTTTTT. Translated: CASRPGSNYGGTGELFF.

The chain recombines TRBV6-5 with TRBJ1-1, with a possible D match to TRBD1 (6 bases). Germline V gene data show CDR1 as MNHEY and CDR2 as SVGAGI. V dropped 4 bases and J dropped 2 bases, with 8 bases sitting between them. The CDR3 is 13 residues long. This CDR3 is CASSWTVNTEAFF. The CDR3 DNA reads TGTGCCAGCAGTTGGACAGTTAACACTGAAGCTTTCTTT.

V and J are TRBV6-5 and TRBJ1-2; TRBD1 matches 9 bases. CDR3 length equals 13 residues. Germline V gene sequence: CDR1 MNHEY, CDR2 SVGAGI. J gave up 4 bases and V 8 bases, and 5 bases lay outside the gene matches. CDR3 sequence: CASRNRGPYGYTF. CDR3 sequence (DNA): TGTGCCAGCCGAAACAGGGGGCCCTATGGCTACACCTTC.

For the CDR3, the DNA is TGCGCCAGCAGCCCCCAGACGGGGGATACTGAAGCTTTCTTT. Translation gives CASSPQTGDTEAFF. The chain has TRBV4-3 and TRBJ1-1, with D maybe TRBD1 (5 bases). CDR1 LGHNA and CDR2 YSLEER come from the germline V gene. The length of the CDR3 is 14 residues. Trimming took 4 bases from V and 5 from J, leaving 14 bases between them.

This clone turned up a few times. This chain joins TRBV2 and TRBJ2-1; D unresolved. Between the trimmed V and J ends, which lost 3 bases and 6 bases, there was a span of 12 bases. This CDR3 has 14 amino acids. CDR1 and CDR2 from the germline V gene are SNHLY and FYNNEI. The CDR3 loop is CASSDPVGSNEQFF. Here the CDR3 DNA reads TGTGCCAGCAGTGACCCAGTGGGAAGCAATGAGCAGTTCTTC.

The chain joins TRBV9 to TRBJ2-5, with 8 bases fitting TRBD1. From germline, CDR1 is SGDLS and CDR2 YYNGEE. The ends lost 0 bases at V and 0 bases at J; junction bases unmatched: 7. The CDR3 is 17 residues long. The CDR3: CASSVADREGYQETQYF. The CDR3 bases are TGTGCCAGCAGCGTAGCGGACAGGGAAGGTTACCAAGAGACCCAGTACTTC.

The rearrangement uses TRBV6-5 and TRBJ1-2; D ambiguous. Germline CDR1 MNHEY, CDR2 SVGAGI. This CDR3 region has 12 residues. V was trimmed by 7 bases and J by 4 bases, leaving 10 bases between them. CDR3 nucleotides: TGTGCCAGCACTTCGGGAACCTATGGCTACACCTTC. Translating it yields CASTSGTYGYTF.

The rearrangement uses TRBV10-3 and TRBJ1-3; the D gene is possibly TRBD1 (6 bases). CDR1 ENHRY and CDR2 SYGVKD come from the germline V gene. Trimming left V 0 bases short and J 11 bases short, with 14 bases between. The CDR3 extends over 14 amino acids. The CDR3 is CAISESPLGGSIYF. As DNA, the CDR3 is TGTGCCATCAGTGAGTCTCCCCTAGGGGGATCCATATATTTT.

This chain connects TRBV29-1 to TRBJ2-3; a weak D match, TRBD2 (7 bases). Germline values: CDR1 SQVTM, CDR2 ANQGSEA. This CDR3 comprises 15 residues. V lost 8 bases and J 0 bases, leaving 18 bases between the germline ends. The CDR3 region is CSYDGGPTSTDTQYF. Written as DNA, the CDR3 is TGCAGCTACGACGGGGGGCCTACTAGCACAGATACGCAGTATTTT.